One and the same sample provided the 30 T cell receptor beta chains below, sequenced in a study of T cell repertoires in cytomegalovirus infection. No antigen has been assigned to these receptors. From the reads, TCRdb called clonotypes with MiXCR, one entry per CDR3 protein. The data show around 120,000 distinct CDR3 sequences, 20% to 30% seen once. The source material was PBMCs, sequenced either directly or after in vitro stimulation (not recorded which). These receptors were obtained from a human donor in good health (CMV status not recorded). Some clones in this sample may be carry-over from other donors' samples.

This clonotype was seen at least ten times. This chain connects TRBV7-6 to TRBJ2-2, with D unresolved. Per the germline V gene, CDR1 is SGHVS and CDR2 is FNYEAQ. The V and J ends lost 6 bases and 7 bases respectively, with 15 bases between them. This CDR3 comprises 14 residues. In nucleotides, the CDR3 is TGTGCCAGCAGGGTCTTCGGTCTGGACGGGGAGCTGTTTTTT. It codes for CASRVFGLDGELFF.

This clonotype was recorded at least ten times. The V and J genes are TRBV7-2 and TRBJ2-1; 11 bases align to TRBD2. The ends lost 4 bases at V and 0 bases at J; junction bases unmatched: 14. CDR3 length: 20 residues. Germline V gene sequence: CDR1 SGHTA, CDR2 FQGNSA. The CDR3 loop reads CASSSPTSGASGSSYNEQFF. The CDR3 DNA sequence: TGTGCCAGCAGCTCCCCGACTAGCGGGGCCAGTGGTAGCTCCTACAATGAGCAGTTCTTC.

In its sample, this clonotype was seen many times. The CDR3 DNA is TGTGCCAGCAGATTAGGACAGGGCGAAGAGCAGTACGTC. Amino acid sequence: CASRLGQGEEQYV. The chain recombines TRBV28 with TRBJ2-7; 8 bases match TRBD1. Germline V CDR1 and CDR2: MDHEN, SYDVKM. Trimming removed 6 bases from V and 7 bases from J; junction bases left unmatched: 8. The CDR3 covers 13 residues.

Turning to this clonotype: This sequence may be a read error, since a much larger clone differs from it by one base. V gene TRBV7-2 combines with J gene TRBJ2-1, with 12 bases that match TRBD2. Germline values: CDR1 SGHTA, CDR2 FQGNSA. This CDR3 comprises 20 residues. The DNA for the CDR3 is TGTGCCAGCAGCAGACTCCCGCTAGCGGGAGGGGTAAGCTCCTACAATGAGCAGATCTTC. Protein sequence: CASSRLPLAGGVSSYNEQIF.

J is TRBJ2-1 and V is TRBV28, with TRBD2 as a possible D gene (6 bases). The CDR3 has 14 amino acids. CDR1 and CDR2 from the germline V gene are MDHEN and SYDVKM. V was pared by 4 bases and J by 15 bases, with 22 bases between. In nucleotides, the CDR3 is TGTGCCAGCAGTTCCCTCCCGGGACTTCATGAACGGTTCTTC. Translating it yields CASSSLPGLHERFF.

This clonotype has more than one count but fewer than ten. J is TRBJ2-5 and V is TRBV12-3 or TRBV12-4; 8 nucleotides line up with TRBD2. The CDR3 has 14 residues. Germline trimming cut 4 bases from V and 5 bases from J; bases unmatched to any gene: 6. The CDR3 coding sequence is TGTGCCAGCAGTTCCTCCAGCGGGAGTGAGACCCAGTACTTC. Translating gives CASSSSSGSETQYF.

This clonotype came up many times. The chain carries TRBV7-2 and TRBJ1-4; TRBD1 might be the D (5 bases). The CDR3 extends over 16 amino acids. The V end was cut by 2 bases, the J end by 2 bases, with 12 bases between. Germline-derived CDR1 and CDR2 are SGHTA and FQGNSA. The CDR3 coding sequence is TGTGCCAGCAGCTTACAGGGAGGAGTGACTAATGAAAAACTGTTTTTT. Protein product: CASSLQGGVTNEKLFF.

V and J are TRBV5-1 and TRBJ2-7; 10 bases match TRBD1. V was pared by 4 bases and J by 6 bases, with 7 bases of the junction left unmatched. The CDR3 extends over 14 amino acids. CDR1 is SGHRS and CDR2 is YFSETQ in the germline V gene. This chain's CDR3 is CASSVGTGAREQYF. The CDR3, as DNA: TGCGCCAGCAGCGTCGGGACAGGGGCTCGCGAGCAGTACTTC.

This chain joins TRBV15 and TRBJ2-5; no clear D. This CDR3 is built from 14 residues. Deletions cut 0 bases from V and 5 bases from J, with 10 bases between. Per the germline V gene, CDR1 is LNHNV and CDR2 is YYDKDF (reference sequence). The CDR3 loop is CATSRDGSPETQYF. CDR3 in DNA: TGTGCCACCAGCAGAGATGGTTCCCCCGAGACCCAGTACTTC.

The V call is TRBV11-2, the J call TRBJ2-1; 7 bases agree with TRBD2. Germline V lookup: CDR1 SGHAT, CDR2 FQNNGV. This CDR3 region has 18 residues. Trimming removed 5 bases from V and 1 base from J; junction bases left unmatched: 14. The CDR3 nucleotides read TGTGCCAGCAGCGACCCTAGGAGCGGGATGGCTTCCTACAATGAGCAGTTCTTC. The encoded protein is CASSDPRSGMASYNEQFF.

This clonotype was counted a few times. The CDR3 region is CASSTRPRNTGELFF. The DNA of the CDR3 is TGTGCCAGTAGTACGCGACCGAGGAACACCGGGGAGCTGTTTTTT. The chain uses TRBV19 and TRBJ2-2; D is unclear. V lost 4 bases to trimming and J lost 1 base, with 10 bases between them. Germline V CDR1 and CDR2: LNHDA, SQIVND (reference sequence). This CDR3 has 15 amino acids.

The chain recombines TRBV6-8 with TRBJ2-7; D unresolved. The germline gives CDR1 MNHGY, CDR2 SAAAGT. The length of the CDR3 is 14 residues. V shed 0 bases and J shed 6 bases, with 12 bases lying between them. CDR3 coding DNA: TGTGCCAGCAGTTACTCGCTAAATTCGGGCGAGCAGTACTTC. This encodes CASSYSLNSGEQYF.

This sequence joins TRBV11-2 and TRBJ1-1; D is unresolved. V was cut by 4 bases and J by 3 bases, with 15 bases left in between. Germline values: CDR1 SGHAT, CDR2 FQNNGV. The CDR3 has 15 residues. CDR3: CASSSRGGGYTEAFF. The CDR3 region has the DNA TGTGCCAGCAGCTCTAGAGGAGGCGGGTACACTGAAGCTTTCTTT.

V is TRBV12-3 or TRBV12-4 and J is TRBJ2-5; 11 nucleotides align to TRBD2. Trimming took 6 bases from V and 1 from J; bases not matched to a gene: 7. CDR3 length: 16 amino acids. The DNA of the CDR3 is TGTGCCAGCAGGCACCTTAGCGGGAGGGCCCAAGAGACCCAGTACTTC. It codes for CASRHLSGRAQETQYF.

The V call is TRBV2, the J call TRBJ1-2, with 9 positions matching TRBD1. The CDR3 runs 18 residues. V shed 4 bases, J shed 3 bases, and the junction held 15 bases outside the gene matches. Germline CDR1 and CDR2: SNHLY and FYNNEI. The CDR3 coding sequence is TGTGCCAGCAGTGGTATCGGGACAGGGTTTGGTGGAGACTATGGCTACACCTTC. This codes for CASSGIGTGFGGDYGYTF.

This clonotype was seen many times. The CDR3 DNA follows: TGTGCCAGCAGCGCCCTCGGGTACGAGCAGTACTTC. Encoded protein: CASSALGYEQYF. V is TRBV7-2 and J is TRBJ2-7; D not resolved. From germline, CDR1 is SGHTA and CDR2 FQGNSA. Trimming cost V 5 bases and J 4 bases, with 9 bases left between them. The CDR3 spans 12 residues. Full variable domain (outside the CDR3, taken from reference TRBV7-2 and TRBJ2-7): GAGVSQSPSNKVTEKGKDVELRCDPISGHTALYWYRQSLGQGLEFLIYFQGNSAPDKSGLPSDRFSAERTGGSVSTLTIQRTQQEDSAVYLCASSALGYEQYFGPGTRLTVT.

Only a few counts were recorded for this clonotype. This chain uses TRBV29-1 with TRBJ2-3; D gene ambiguous. The germline V gene encodes CDR1 SQVTM and CDR2 ANQGSEA. Trimming took 7 bases from V and 6 from J, leaving 14 bases between them. There are 12 residues in the CDR3. The CDR3 loop reads CSAVLFGDTQYF. DNA for the CDR3: TGCAGCGCAGTCCTGTTCGGGGATACGCAGTATTTT.

The chain has TRBV6-4 and TRBJ2-3, with 10 bases aligning to TRBD1. Looked up from germline, CDR1 is MRHNA and CDR2 is SNTAGT. V lost 5 bases and J lost 6; bases outside the gene matches: 8. The CDR3 spans 15 residues. CDR3 DNA: TGTGCCAGCAGTAGACAGGGGGCGCGAGAGGATACGCAGTATTTT. Translated: CASSRQGAREDTQYF.

The rearrangement joins TRBV7-8 to TRBJ2-7; D uncertain. Trimming left V 3 bases short and J 3 bases short, with 9 bases between. The CDR3 contains 13 residues. Germline V gene data show CDR1 as SGHVS and CDR2 as FQNEAQ. The DNA for the CDR3 is TGTGCCAGCAGCTTGCAGGTGGGCTACGAGCAGTACTTC. Translated, it gives CASSLQVGYEQYF.

This clonotype was counted many times. The chain's CDR3 is CAISDRESDTQYF. CDR3 DNA sequence: TGTGCCATCAGTGACCGGGAATCAGATACGCAGTATTTT. This rearrangement joins TRBV10-3 to TRBJ2-3; D possibly corresponds to TRBD2 (5 bases). Trimming cost V 3 bases and J 4 bases, with 8 bases left between them. Germline lookup yields CDR1 ENHRY and CDR2 SYGVKD. The CDR3 contains 13 residues.

The sample holds a few counts of this clonotype. The chain combines TRBV28 with TRBJ2-7; 11 bases are shared with TRBD2. Trimming at V came to 5 bases and at J to 6 bases, leaving 9 bases not matched to a gene. Germline CDR1 reads MDHEN; CDR2 reads SYDVKM. The CDR3 extends over 15 amino acids. CDR3 DNA sequence: TGTGCCAGCAGTCCCACTAGCGGGAGATTACTCGAGCAGTACTTC. It encodes CASSPTSGRLLEQYF.

The gene calls are TRBV20-1 and TRBJ1-2; D is undetermined. CDR3 size: 9 residues. Per the germline V gene, CDR1 is DFQATT and CDR2 is SNEGSKA (reference sequence). CDR3 amino acids: CIPGGGYTF. DNA of the CDR3: TGCATCCCGGGTGGGGGCTACACCTTC.

This clonotype was counted a few times. The chain has TRBV20-1 and TRBJ2-7; 7 bases fit TRBD1. The V and J ends lost 4 bases and 2 bases, in that order; junction bases with no gene match: 8. The CDR3 is 14 amino acids. Germline CDR1 is DFQATT and CDR2 is SNEGSKA (reference sequence). The CDR3 bases are TGCAGTGCTACTCGCCGGGACAGCCCCTACGAGCAGTACTTC. Protein sequence: CSATRRDSPYEQYF.

The genes are TRBV6-2 or TRBV6-3 and TRBJ2-7, with TRBD2 matching over 10 bases. There are 18 residues in the CDR3. Germline trimming cut 4 bases from V and 1 base from J; bases unmatched to any gene: 13. CDR1 is MNHEY and CDR2 is SVGEGT in the germline V gene. CDR3 sequence: CASSSPRLAGRRSYEQYF. The CDR3 DNA reads TGTGCCAGCAGTTCCCCGAGACTAGCGGGCCGGCGGTCCTACGAGCAGTACTTC.

The CDR3 reads CASSQDSSPGANVLTF. The CDR3 DNA is TGTGCCAGCAGTCAGGACAGTTCCCCTGGGGCCAACGTCCTGACTTTC. The chain carries TRBV6-1 and TRBJ2-6, with a possible D match to TRBD1 (6 bases). Per germline, CDR1 MNHNS and CDR2 SASEGT. The CDR3 runs to 16 residues. V was pared by 5 bases and J by 2 bases, with 13 bases between.

The chain combines TRBV5-6 with TRBJ2-5; 9 bases are a match to TRBD2. Germline V gene sequence: CDR1 SGHDT, CDR2 YYEEEE. J lost 3 bases, V lost 2 bases, and 5 bases had no gene match. The CDR3 consists of 15 residues. CDR3 in amino acids: CASSLPSGRKETQYF. The CDR3 region has the DNA TGTGCCAGCAGCTTACCCAGCGGGAGGAAAGAGACCCAGTACTTC.

This clonotype was observed a few times. This chain links TRBV11-2 with TRBJ2-7; D unresolved. V was pared by 6 bases and J by 2 bases, with 26 bases between. The CDR3 is 18 amino acids. Germline values: CDR1 SGHAT, CDR2 FQNNGV. The CDR3 region is CASSSEKVMRKIPYEQYV. As DNA, the CDR3 is TGTGCCAGCAGTTCAGAGAAGGTGATGCGAAAGATTCCCTACGAGCAGTACGTC.

This chain joins TRBV29-1 and TRBJ2-5; perhaps TRBD1 as D (5 bases). The CDR3 runs to 12 residues. Germline V CDR1 and CDR2: SQVTM, ANQGSEA. The V gene lost 6 bases and the J gene lost 5 bases, with 13 bases spanning the gap. The CDR3 protein is CSVGLRAETQYF. CDR3 bases: TGCAGCGTGGGGCTCAGGGCGGAGACCCAGTACTTC.

V gene TRBV7-7 combines with J gene TRBJ2-2; D is undetermined. V was pared by 2 bases and J by 8 bases, with 6 bases between. CDR3 length: 12 amino acids. Germline V lookup: CDR1 SSHAT, CDR2 FNYEAQ (reference sequence). CDR3 sequence: CASSLLGGELFF. Here the CDR3 DNA reads TGTGCCAGCAGCTTACTGGGGGGGGAGCTGTTTTTT.

CDR3 sequence (DNA): TGTGCCAGCAGTTACAACCGGTACAATGAGCAGTTCTTC. Its protein product is CASSYNRYNEQFF. V is TRBV6-2 or TRBV6-3 and J is TRBJ2-1; D is ambiguous. Germline CDR1 is MNHEY and CDR2 is SVGEGT. The CDR3 is 13 residues long. V dropped 2 bases and J dropped 4 bases, with 6 bases sitting between them.